This T cell receptor (beta chain) was sequenced during a study of CD8+CD57+ T cells in acquired aplastic anemia (dated by TCRdb to between 2018 and 2020). Context from the whole study: Extracted DNA from sorted CD4+ and CD8+ cells averaged approximately 3 ug, ranging from roughly 0.17 to 27.4 ug. A CD8+CD57+ expansion meant a frequency higher than the mean frequency seen in healthy subjects.

Points the paper makes about the study in general: CD8+ Simpson's diversity did not differ significantly between patients and healthy controls (P=0.060). Around 28 CD8+ CDR3 sequences were found to be shared between patients and controls, but these sequences appeared to be highly expressed in patients and within the immunodominant clones of the patients.

Genomic DNA was used as template for profiling of TCR beta VDJ combinations and CDR3 sequences. TCR repertoire sequencing was run on an Illumina HiSeq 2000. The authors processed their data as follows. TRBV/TRBJ rearrangement plots, CDR3 size and DJ length profiles, and Simpson's diversity index were used to assess repertoires. The most abundant DNA sequence in the deep sequencing data was taken as the immunodominant clone. CDR3 amino acid sequences were checked for sharing across subjects and were also compared against the VDJdb database and published repertoires. The raw public data were reprocessed by TCRdb itself: fastp quality trimming at Q25, MiXCR clonotype calling, in-frame beta chains only. Identical CDR3 protein sequences are pooled into one entry, listed with their most common genes and DNA. TCRdb's processing, not the authors', yielded these V and J calls. The sample includes 150,000 to 200,000 distinct CDR3 sequences, with roughly half observed a single time. Clones ranked in the top ten supply under 2% of the sample.

With respect to this clonotype: Its antigen is still unknown. Base qualities were left out, and no much larger clone turns up one base away.

Flow cytometry had shown CD8+CD57+ cell expansion in the patients selected for sequencing. All patients had severe acquired aplastic anemia diagnosed by International Study of Aplastic Anemia and Agranulocytosis and Camitta criteria. Patients had received no therapy at the time of blood sampling. In the study, sorted CD4+ and CD8+ blood T cells from patients with severe aplastic anemia and from healthy subjects underwent deep sequencing of TCR repertoires. Patients were enrolled in the USA under clinicaltrials.gov protocols 00001620, 01623167, 00001397, 00071045, 00081523 and 00961064. Ficoll-Paque density gradient centrifugation was used to isolate peripheral blood mononuclear cells. Before DNA was extracted, CD4+ and CD8+ T cells were sorted using either FACS or magnetic beads. Sequencing was carried out using sorted CD4+, CD8+, or CD8+CD57+ T cells (not recorded which) from PBMCs. The clonotype originates from a human donor with aplastic anemia.

The base sequence is TGTGCCACCAGCAGAGGGGGGGGCTCCTACAATGAGCAGTTCTTC. Its translation is CATSRGGGSYNEQFF. The rearrangement joined TRBV15 to TRBJ2-1, and TRBD2 matches 7 of the central bases. CDR1 LNHNV and CDR2 YYDKDF were looked up in the germline V gene (reference sequence). The junction shows trimming of 1 base on V and 0 bases on J, and the gene matches do not reach 0 bases of it. From its cysteine to its phenylalanine, the CDR3 spans 15 amino acids. Solely the CDR3 DNA is kept, with 45 bases framed from the first base.